This T cell receptor (beta chain) was identified in a study of a mutant IDH1 vaccine in newly diagnosed glioma (dated by TCRdb to the early 2020s). Regarding the research as a whole: The approximately 30 treated patients were around 62% male and roughly 40% female, with a mean age of around 40 years. Six visits were used for peripheral blood collection: V03 (baseline), V05, V07, V10, V12 and V13. Prior to enrollment, standard therapy consisting of radiotherapy alone, temozolomide alone, or radiochemotherapy with temozolomide had been administered to patients, with the combination being received by most patients. For exploratory analyses, longitudinal TCRB deep sequencing was carried out in about 26 treated patients wherever samples were available. Here is what the overall study found, with its caveats: The authors noted that analyses of patient blood samples could not be reproduced because of sample limitations. Selection of PBMC samples for TCRB deep sequencing was based on availability. No apparent relationship was observed between pseudoprogression and alterations in the top peripheral T cell clonotypes detected by TCRB sequencing. Immune responses induced by the vaccine were seen in more than 85% of patients across multiple MHC alleles.

Sample time point, as interpreted from the label and publication: baseline, week 1 (first vaccination visit). The sample's treatment or condition, from its label and the paper: pre-vaccination baseline after standard-of-care therapy. The donors had newly diagnosed IDH1-mutant astrocytomas of WHO grade 3 or 4 that showed loss of nuclear ATRX. The samples were drawn from NOA16, a multicentre, single-arm, open-label phase I trial in Germany that tested a mutant IDH1 peptide vaccine in humans for the first time. Visit V03 blood draws served as the baseline sample for immunogenicity testing. Genomic DNA for TCRB sequencing was extracted from EDTA blood using the DNeasy Blood and Tissue Kit. A remark on this clone: The antigen it recognizes is unknown. One end of the junction is discordant with germline, which a read error may explain.

The germline V gene (reference sequence) supplies CDR1 SGHNT and CDR2 YYREEE. Taken from cysteine to phenylalanine, the CDR3 has 13 residues. Only the CDR3 DNA is retained, 39 bases long and in frame from the first base. The library was generated by the immunoSEQ multiplex PCR assay. The hsTCRB Kit was used according to the manufacturer's protocol to amplify rearranged TCR beta chain sequences. Sequencing of TCRB libraries was carried out on an Illumina MiSeq. The study's processing was this. Demultiplexing, trimming and gene mapping were performed with the kit vendor's proprietary platform. TCRdb provides this immuneACCESS table in a form limited to in-frame rearrangements. Some clones are lacking; in checked studies, under half of them reflect an unresolved V gene, and why the rest are absent is not known. That table supplies the V and J calls and clone size; D and trimming were determined from the DNA. The sample table contains about 88,000 clones; only one count was recorded for almost 85% of them. The ten most abundant clones make up about 5.3% of the sample.

Specimen: PBMCs, collected from a glioma patient treated with radiotherapy, temozolomide or both. Here the chain combines TRBV5-4 and TRBJ2-5; 8 central bases correspond to TRBD2. This receptor was identified in a middle-aged man with glioma. Some clones in this sample may be carry-over from other donors' samples. The DNA is as follows: TGTGCCAACAGCGGCGGGGGGAGGGAGACCCAGTACTTC. This sequence encodes CANSGGGRETQYF.